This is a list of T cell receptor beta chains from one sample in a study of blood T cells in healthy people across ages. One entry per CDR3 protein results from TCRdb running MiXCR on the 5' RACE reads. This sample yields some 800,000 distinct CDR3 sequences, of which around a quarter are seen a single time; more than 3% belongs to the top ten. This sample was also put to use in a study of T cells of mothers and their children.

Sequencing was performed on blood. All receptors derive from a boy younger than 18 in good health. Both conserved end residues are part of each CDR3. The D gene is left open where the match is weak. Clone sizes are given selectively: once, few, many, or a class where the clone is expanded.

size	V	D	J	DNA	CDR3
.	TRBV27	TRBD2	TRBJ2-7	TGTGCCAGCAGTTTATCGACTAGCTTTATCTCCCACGAGCAGTACTTC	CASSLSTSFISHEQYF
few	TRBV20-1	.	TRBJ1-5	TGCAGTGCAAGCAGGGGACAATCGCTTCAGCCCCAGCATTTT	CSASRGQSLQPQHF
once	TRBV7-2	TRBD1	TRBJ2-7	TGTGCCAGCAGCTTAGCCTTTACAGGGGCGAATTACATTTACGAGCAGTACTTC	CASSLAFTGANYIYEQYF
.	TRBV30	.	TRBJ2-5	TGTGCCTGGAGTGTAACTCTCGGACAGACCGGCCAAGAGACCCAGTACTTC	CAWSVTLGQTGQETQYF
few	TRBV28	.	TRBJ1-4	TGTGCCAGCAGTTCCGCCGGGCGGACAAATGAAAAACTGTTTTTT	CASSSAGRTNEKLFF
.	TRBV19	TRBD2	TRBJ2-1	TGTGCCAGTAGTACTGGACTAGCGGGGACCATCTACAATGAGCAGTTCTTC	CASSTGLAGTIYNEQFF
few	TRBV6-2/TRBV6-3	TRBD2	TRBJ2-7	TGTGCCAGCAGTCCTAGCGGGACCTTAGCGTACGAGCAGTACTTC	CASSPSGTLAYEQYF
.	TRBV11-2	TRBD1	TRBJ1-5	TGTGCCAGCAGCTTAGGCCAGGGGGTAAATCAGCCCCAGCATTTT	CASSLGQGVNQPQHF
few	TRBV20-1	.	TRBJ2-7	TGCAGTGCTAGAGTGGCAGGAGCTTACGAGCAGTACTTC	CSARVAGAYEQYF
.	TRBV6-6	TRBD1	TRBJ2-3	TGTGCCAGCAGTCCGGGACAGGCCACAGATACGCAATATTTT	CASSPGQATDTQYF
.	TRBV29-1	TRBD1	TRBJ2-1	TGCAGCGTTGATTCCCAGGGACAGGAGTACAATGAGCAGTTCTTC	CSVDSQGQEYNEQFF
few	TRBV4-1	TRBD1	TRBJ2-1	TGCGCCAGCAGCCAAGATGGACAGGGTTGGAATGAGCAGTTCTTC	CASSQDGQGWNEQFF
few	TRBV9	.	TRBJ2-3	TGTGCCAGCAGCCCTCCTCCTAGTCGACAGACAGATACGCAGTATTTT	CASSPPPSRQTDTQYF
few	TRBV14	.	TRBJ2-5	TGTGCCAGCAGCCAAACAAAAGAGACCCAGTACTTC	CASSQTKETQYF
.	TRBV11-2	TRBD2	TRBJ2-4	TGTGCCAGCAGCTTAGTCTTCGGGAGGATTGGGGCCAAAAACATTCAGTACTTC	CASSLVFGRIGAKNIQYF
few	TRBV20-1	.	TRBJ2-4	TGCAGTGCTAGAGCAGACAGTTTGAACATTCAGTACTTC	CSARADSLNIQYF
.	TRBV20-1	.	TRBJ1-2	TGCAGTGCTCCCAAGACAGGTTCCTATGGCTACACCTTC	CSAPKTGSYGYTF
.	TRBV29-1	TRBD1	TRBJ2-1	TGCAGCGTTAAGAGGGACAGGGAATACAATGAGCAGTTCTTC	CSVKRDREYNEQFF
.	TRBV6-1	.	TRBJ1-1	TGTGCCAGCAGTGAACAGTACACTGAAGCTTTCTTT	CASSEQYTEAFF
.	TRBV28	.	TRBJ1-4	TGTGCCAGCAGTTTCCAGCCCGACAATGAAAAACTGTTTTTT	CASSFQPDNEKLFF
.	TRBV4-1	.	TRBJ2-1	TGCGCCAGCAGCCAAGATGCTTCCAGTTACAATGAGCAGTTGTTC	CASSQDASSYNEQLF
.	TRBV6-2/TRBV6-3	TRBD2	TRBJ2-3	TGTGCCAGCAGTTCAACGGCGGGGGGCCTCTACGATACGCAGTATTTT	CASSSTAGGLYDTQYF
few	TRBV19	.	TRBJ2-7	TGTGCCAGTAGTATCCTATCATCTGGACCAGACGAGCAGTACTTC	CASSILSSGPDEQYF
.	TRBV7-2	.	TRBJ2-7	TGTGCCAGCAGCTTGGCACGGCTGAGCTACGAGCAGTACTTC	CASSLARLSYEQYF